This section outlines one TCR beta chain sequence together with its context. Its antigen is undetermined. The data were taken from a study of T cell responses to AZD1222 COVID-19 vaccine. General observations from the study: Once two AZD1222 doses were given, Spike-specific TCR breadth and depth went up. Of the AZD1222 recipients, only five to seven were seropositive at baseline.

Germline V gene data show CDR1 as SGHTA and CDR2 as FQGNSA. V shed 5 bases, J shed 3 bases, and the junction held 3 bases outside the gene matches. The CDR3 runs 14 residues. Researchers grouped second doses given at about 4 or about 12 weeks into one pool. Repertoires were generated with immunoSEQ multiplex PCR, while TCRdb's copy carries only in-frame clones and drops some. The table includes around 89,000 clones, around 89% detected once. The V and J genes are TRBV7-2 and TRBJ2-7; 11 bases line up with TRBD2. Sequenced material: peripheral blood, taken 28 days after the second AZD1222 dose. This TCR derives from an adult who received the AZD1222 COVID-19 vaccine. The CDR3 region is CASSRGLAGYEQYF. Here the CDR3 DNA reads TGTGCCAGCAGCCGTGGACTAGCGGGCTACGAGCAGTACTTC.